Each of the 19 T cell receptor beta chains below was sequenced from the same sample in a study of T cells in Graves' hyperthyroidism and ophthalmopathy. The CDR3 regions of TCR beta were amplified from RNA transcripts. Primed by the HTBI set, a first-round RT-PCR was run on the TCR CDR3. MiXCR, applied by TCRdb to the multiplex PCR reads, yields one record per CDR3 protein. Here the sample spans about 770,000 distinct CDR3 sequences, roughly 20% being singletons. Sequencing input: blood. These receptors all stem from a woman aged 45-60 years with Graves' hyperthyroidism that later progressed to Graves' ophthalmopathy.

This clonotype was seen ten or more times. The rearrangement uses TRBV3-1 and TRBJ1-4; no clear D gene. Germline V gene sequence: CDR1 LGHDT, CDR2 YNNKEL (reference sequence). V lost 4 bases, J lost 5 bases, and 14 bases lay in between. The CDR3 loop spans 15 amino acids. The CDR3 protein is CASSPGEGKNEKLFF. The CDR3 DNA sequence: TGTGCCAGCAGCCCAGGTGAGGGCAAGAATGAAAAACTGTTTTTT.

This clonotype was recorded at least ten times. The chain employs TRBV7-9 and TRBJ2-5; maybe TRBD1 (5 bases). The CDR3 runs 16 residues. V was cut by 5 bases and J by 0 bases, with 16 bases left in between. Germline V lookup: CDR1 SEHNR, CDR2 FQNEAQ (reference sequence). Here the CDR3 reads CASSPTRRQNQETQYF. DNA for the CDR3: TGTGCCAGCAGCCCCACACGACGACAGAACCAAGAGACCCAGTACTTC. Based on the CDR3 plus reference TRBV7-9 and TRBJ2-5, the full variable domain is DTGVSQNPRHKITKRGQNVTFRCDPISEHNRLYWYRQTLGQGPEFLTYFQNEAQLEKSRLLSDRFSAERPKGSFSTLEIQRTEQGDSAMYLCASSPTRRQNQETQYFGPGTRLLVL.

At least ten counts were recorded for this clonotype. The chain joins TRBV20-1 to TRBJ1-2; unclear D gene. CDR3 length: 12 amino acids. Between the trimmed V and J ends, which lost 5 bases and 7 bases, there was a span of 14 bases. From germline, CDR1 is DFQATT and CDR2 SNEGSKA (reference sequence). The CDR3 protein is CSAPDVGFGYTF. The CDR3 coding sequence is TGCAGTGCTCCCGACGTGGGGTTTGGCTACACCTTC.

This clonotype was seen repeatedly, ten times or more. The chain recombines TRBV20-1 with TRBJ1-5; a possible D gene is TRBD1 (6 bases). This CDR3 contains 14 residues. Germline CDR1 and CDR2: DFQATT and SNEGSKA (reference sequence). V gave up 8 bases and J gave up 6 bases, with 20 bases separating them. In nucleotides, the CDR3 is TGCAGTACCCCGACAGGCCCCGCGGGTCAGCCCCAGCATTTT. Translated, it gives CSTPTGPAGQPQHF.

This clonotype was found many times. CDR3 coding DNA: TGCAGTGCTAGTCAGTACTCCTACAATGAGCAGTTCTTC. This translates into CSASQYSYNEQFF. The rearrangement links TRBV20-1 to TRBJ2-1; no reliable D call. The CDR3 is 13 amino acids. V was trimmed by 3 bases and J by 0 bases, leaving 6 bases between them. Germline values: CDR1 DFQATT, CDR2 SNEGSKA (reference sequence).

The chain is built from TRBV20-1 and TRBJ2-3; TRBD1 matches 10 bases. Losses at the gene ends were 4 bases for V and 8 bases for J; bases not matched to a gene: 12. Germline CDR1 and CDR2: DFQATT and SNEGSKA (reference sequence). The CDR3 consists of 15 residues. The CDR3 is CSATSDRGKLGTQYF. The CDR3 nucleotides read TGCAGTGCTACCTCGGACAGGGGGAAACTGGGTACGCAGTATTTT.

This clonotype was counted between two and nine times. CDR3 bases: TGCAGTGCCATACAGGGTTTCGGCACAGATACGCAGTATTTT. It is translated as CSAIQGFGTDTQYF. The genes are TRBV20-1 and TRBJ2-3; maybe TRBD1 (6 bases). This CDR3 spans 14 amino acids. In germline, CDR1 is DFQATT, CDR2 SNEGSKA (reference sequence). Trimming removed 6 bases from V and 1 base from J, with 14 bases in between.

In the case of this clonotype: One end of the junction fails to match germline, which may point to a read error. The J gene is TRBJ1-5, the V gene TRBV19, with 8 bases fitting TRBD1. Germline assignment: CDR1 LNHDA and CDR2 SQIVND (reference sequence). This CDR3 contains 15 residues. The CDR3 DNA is TGTGTCAGTAGTCCCCTGGGACAGGTTTTGCAGCCCCAGCATTTT. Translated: CVSSPLGQVLQPQHF.

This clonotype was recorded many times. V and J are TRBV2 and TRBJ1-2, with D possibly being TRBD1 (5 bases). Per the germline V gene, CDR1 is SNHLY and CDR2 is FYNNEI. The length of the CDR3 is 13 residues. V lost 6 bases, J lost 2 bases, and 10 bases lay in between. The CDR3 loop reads CASSAGGNYGYTF. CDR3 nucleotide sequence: TGTGCCAGCAGCGCTGGGGGGAACTATGGCTACACCTTC.

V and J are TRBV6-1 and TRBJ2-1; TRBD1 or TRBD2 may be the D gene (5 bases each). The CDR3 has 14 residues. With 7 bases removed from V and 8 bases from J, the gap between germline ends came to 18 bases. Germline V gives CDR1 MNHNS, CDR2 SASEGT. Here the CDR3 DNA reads TGTGCCAGCACCGGGACCAACCGTAGGGATGAGCAGTTCTTC. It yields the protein CASTGTNRRDEQFF.

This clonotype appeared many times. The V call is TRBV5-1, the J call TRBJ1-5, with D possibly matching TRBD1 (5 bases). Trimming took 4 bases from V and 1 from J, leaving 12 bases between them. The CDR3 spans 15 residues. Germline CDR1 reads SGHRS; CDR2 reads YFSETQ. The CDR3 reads CASSPGEGSNQPQHF. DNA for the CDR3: TGCGCCAGCAGCCCCGGGGAGGGGAGCAATCAGCCCCAGCATTTT.

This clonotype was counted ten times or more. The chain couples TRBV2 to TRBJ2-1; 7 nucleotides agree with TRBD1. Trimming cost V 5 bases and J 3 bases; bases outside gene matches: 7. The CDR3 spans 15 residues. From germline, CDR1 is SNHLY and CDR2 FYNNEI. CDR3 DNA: TGTGCCAGCAGTCGACAGGGAAGTAGCTACAATGAGCAGTTCTTC. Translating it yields CASSRQGSSYNEQFF.

The CDR3 DNA sequence: TGTGCCATCGGTTCGGACCAATATGGCTACACCTTC. As protein: CAIGSDQYGYTF. The V call is TRBV10-3, the J call TRBJ1-2; no clear D gene. CDR1 and CDR2 (germline): ENHRY, SYGVKD. V was cut by 8 bases and J by 5 bases, with 12 bases left in between. CDR3 length equals 12 residues.

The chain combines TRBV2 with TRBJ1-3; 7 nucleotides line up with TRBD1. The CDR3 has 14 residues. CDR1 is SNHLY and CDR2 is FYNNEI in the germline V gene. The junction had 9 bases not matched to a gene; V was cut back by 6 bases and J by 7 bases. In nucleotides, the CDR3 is TGTGCCAGCAGGGGGACAGAAGGTTGGAACACCATATATTTT. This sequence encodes CASRGTEGWNTIYF.

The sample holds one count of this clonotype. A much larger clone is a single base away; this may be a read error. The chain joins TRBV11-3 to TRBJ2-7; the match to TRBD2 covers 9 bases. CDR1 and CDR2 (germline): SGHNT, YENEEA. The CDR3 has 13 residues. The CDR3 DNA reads TGTGTCAGCAGCTTGACTAGCGGATACGAGCAGTACTTC. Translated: CVSSLTSGYEQYF. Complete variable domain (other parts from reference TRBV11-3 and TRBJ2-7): EAGVVQSPRYKIIEKKQPVAFWCNPISGHNTLYWYLQNLGQGPELLIRYENEEAVDDSQLPKDRFSAERLKGVDSTLKIQPAELGDSAVYLCVSSLTSGYEQYFGPGTRLTVT.

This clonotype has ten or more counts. In nucleotides, the CDR3 is TGCAGCGGGACCGGGAGCTCCTACGAGCAGTACTTC. Residues: CSGTGSSYEQYF. The chain uses TRBV20-1 and TRBJ2-7; possibly TRBD2 for D (6 bases). Germline V gene lookup returns CDR1 DFQATT and CDR2 SNEGSKA (reference sequence). There are 12 residues in the CDR3.

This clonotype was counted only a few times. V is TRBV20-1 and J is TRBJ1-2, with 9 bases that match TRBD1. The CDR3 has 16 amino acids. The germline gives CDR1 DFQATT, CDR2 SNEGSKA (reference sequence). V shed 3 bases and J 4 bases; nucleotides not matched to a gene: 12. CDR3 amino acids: CSASAATGGVGYGYTF. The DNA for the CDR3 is TGCAGTGCTAGCGCAGCTACAGGGGGCGTCGGCTATGGCTACACCTTC.

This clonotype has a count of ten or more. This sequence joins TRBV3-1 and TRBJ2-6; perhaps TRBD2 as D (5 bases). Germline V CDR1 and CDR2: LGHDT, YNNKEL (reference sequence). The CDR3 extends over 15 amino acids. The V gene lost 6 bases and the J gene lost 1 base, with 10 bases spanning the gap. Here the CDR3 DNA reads TGTGCCAGCAGGAGGGTGGGGTCTGGGGCCAACGTCCTGACTTTC. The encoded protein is CASRRVGSGANVLTF.

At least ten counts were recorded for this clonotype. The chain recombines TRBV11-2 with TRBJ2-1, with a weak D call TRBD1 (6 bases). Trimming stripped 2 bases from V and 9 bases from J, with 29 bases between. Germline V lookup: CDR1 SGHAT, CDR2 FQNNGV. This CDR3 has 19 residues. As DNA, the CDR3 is TGTGCCAGCAGCTTATCGGTGTCCGGTCGGGACATACTTCTGGGTGAGCAGTTCTTC. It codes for CASSLSVSGRDILLGEQFF.